These 32 T cell receptor beta chains were sequenced from one sample in a study of cytomegalovirus exposure and HLA in healthy donors. Primers for the PCR totalled 60 Vbeta and 13 Jbeta. TCRdb keeps only in-frame clones here, not all; method: immunoSEQ multiplex PCR. The sample has fewer than 250,000 clones, 82% seen once; the top ten hold about 6.4%. The sequencing sample was made of PBMCs. The receptors shown here come from a man aged 40-49 years in good health and CMV-seropositive.

The chain combines TRBV21-1 with TRBJ1-5; the D call TRBD1 from the table was never checked on the DNA. TRBV21-1 represents a pseudogene. The CDR3 covers 14 residues. The CDR3 spells CASSKGQPNQPQHF. CDR3 sequence (DNA): TGTGCCAGCAGCAAGGGACAGCCTAATCAGCCCCAGCATTTT.

The rearrangement uses TRBV19 and TRBJ2-3; TRBD2 agrees at 8 bases. The J segment lost 2 bases and the V segment lost 6 bases, leaving 4 bases of the junction unmatched. The CDR3 sequence is 14 residues long. CDR1 and CDR2 (germline): LNHDA, SQIVND (reference sequence). In nucleotides, the CDR3 is TGTGCCAGTAGCTTGACTAGCGTCACAGATACGCAGTATTTT. Translated: CASSLTSVTDTQYF.

The rearrangement uses TRBV6-5 and TRBJ2-2; 14 bases match TRBD2. J gave up 7 bases and V 4 bases, and 5 bases lay outside the gene matches. Germline values: CDR1 MNHEY, CDR2 SVGAGI. The CDR3 spans 16 residues. CDR3 protein: CASSLGLAGAFGELFF. Here the CDR3 DNA reads TGTGCCAGCAGTTTGGGACTAGCGGGAGCTTTCGGGGAGCTGTTTTTT.

The rearrangement uses TRBV30 and TRBJ2-7; perhaps TRBD1 as D (7 bases). Per the germline V gene, CDR1 is GTSNPN and CDR2 is SVGIG (reference sequence). The V end was cut by 8 bases, the J end by 2 bases, with 13 bases between. The length of the CDR3 is 12 residues. The CDR3 region is CAGRRGPYEQYF. The CDR3 DNA reads TGTGCCGGACGGAGGGGGCCCTACGAGCAGTACTTC. Supplemented by reference TRBV30 and TRBJ2-7, the full variable domain reads SQTIHQWPATLVQPVGSPLSLECTVEGTSNPNLYWYRQAAGRGLQLLFYSVGIGQISSEVPQNLSASRPQDRQFILSSKKLLLSDSGFYLCAGRRGPYEQYFGPGTRLTVT.

The chain is built from TRBV5-1 and TRBJ2-2; D gene ambiguous. This CDR3 spans 14 amino acids. Trimming removed 2 bases from V and 0 bases from J, with 5 bases in between. Per the germline V gene, CDR1 is SGHRS and CDR2 is YFSETQ. In DNA form, the CDR3 reads TGCGCCAGCAGCTTCAGAACGAACACCGGGGAGCTGTTTTTT. Translating it yields CASSFRTNTGELFF.

The gene calls are TRBV19 and TRBJ2-4; tentative D call: TRBD2 (7 bases). Trimming cost V 3 bases and J 2 bases, with 14 bases left between them. CDR3 length: 16 residues. Looked up from germline, CDR1 is LNHDA and CDR2 is SQIVND (reference sequence). CDR3 DNA sequence: TGTGCCAGTAGTATCTGGGGGGGCGCGTCCAAAAACATTCAGTACTTC. Translation: CASSIWGGASKNIQYF. Variable domain in full (rest from reference TRBV19 and TRBJ2-4): DGGITQSPKYLFRKEGQNVTLSCEQNLNHDAMYWYRQDPGQGLRLIYYSQIVNDFQKGDIAEGYSVSREKKESFPLTVTSAQKNPTAFYLCASSIWGGASKNIQYFGAGTRLSVL.

The V gene is TRBV6-1, the J gene TRBJ1-1; the match to TRBD1 covers 7 bases. The CDR3 runs 17 residues. CDR1 MNHNS and CDR2 SASEGT come from the germline V gene. With V trimmed by 2 bases and J by 3 bases, 12 bases remained unmatched. CDR3 DNA sequence: TGTGCCAGCAGTGAACGGAAGAAGACAGGGATTCACACTGAAGCTTTCTTT. Protein sequence: CASSERKKTGIHTEAFF.

The chain employs TRBV27 and TRBJ2-1; 13 nucleotides agree with TRBD2. Germline values: CDR1 MNHEY, CDR2 SMNVEV (reference sequence). Germline trimming cut 5 bases from V and 8 bases from J; bases unmatched to any gene: 12. CDR3 length: 17 residues. The CDR3 region has the DNA TGTGCCAGCAGTATCCGGACTAGCGGGAGAAAAATACATGAGCAGTTCTTC. This encodes CASSIRTSGRKIHEQFF.

The V gene is TRBV9, the J gene TRBJ2-7; D is uncertain. Germline V CDR1 and CDR2: SGDLS, YYNGEE. This CDR3 has 13 amino acids. Trimming stripped 4 bases from V and 3 bases from J, with 11 bases between. The CDR3: CASSFGVLYEQYF. The CDR3 nucleotides read TGTGCCAGCAGCTTCGGTGTTCTCTACGAGCAGTACTTC.

The gene calls are TRBV2 and TRBJ2-6; maybe TRBD2 (6 bases). V dropped 8 bases and J dropped 0 bases, with 14 bases sitting between them. Germline V gives CDR1 SNHLY, CDR2 FYNNEI. The CDR3 is made up of 16 amino acids. This chain's CDR3 is CASHLGGSSGANVLTF. DNA of the CDR3: TGTGCCAGCCACCTCGGGGGTAGCTCTGGGGCCAACGTCCTGACTTTC.

This chain links TRBV27 with TRBJ2-3; 8 positions agree with TRBD1. Germline CDR1 reads MNHEY; CDR2 reads SMNVEV (reference sequence). V dropped 6 bases and J dropped 0; count of bases not matched to a gene: 5. CDR3 size: 15 residues. The CDR3 DNA sequence: TGTGCCAGCAGGATCCGGGACAGGAGCACAGATACGCAGTATTTT. This translates into CASRIRDRSTDTQYF.

The CDR3: CASSYGGSGANVLTF. For the CDR3, the DNA is TGTGCCAGCAGCTACGGGGGCTCTGGGGCCAACGTCCTGACTTTC. The chain recombines TRBV9 with TRBJ2-6; D may be TRBD2 (6 bases). Germline-derived CDR1 and CDR2 are SGDLS and YYNGEE. This CDR3 is built from 15 residues. V dropped 4 bases and J dropped 0 bases, with 8 bases sitting between them.

This chain links TRBV5-6 with TRBJ1-1, with a weak D call TRBD1 (6 bases). There are 12 residues in the CDR3. V was shortened by 0 bases and J by 8 bases, with 8 bases between the two germline ends. CDR1 and CDR2 (germline): SGHDT, YYEEEE. The CDR3 region has the DNA TGTGCCAGCAGCTTGGTTCAGGGGGAAGCTTTCTTT. Encoded protein: CASSLVQGEAFF.

This clone showed up just a few times. CDR3 residues: CAIRGGNTEAFF. In nucleotides, the CDR3 is TGTGCCATCCGGGGGGGAAACACTGAAGCTTTCTTT. The V gene is TRBV10-3, the J gene TRBJ1-1; weak D call: TRBD1 (5 bases). The V gene lost 8 bases and the J gene lost 2 bases, with 9 bases spanning the gap. The CDR3 is 12 amino acids. Looked up from germline, CDR1 is ENHRY and CDR2 is SYGVKD.

The rearrangement joins TRBV7-2 to TRBJ1-5; perhaps TRBD1 as D (5 bases). Trimming cost V 6 bases and J 3 bases, with 9 bases left between them. Germline-derived CDR1 and CDR2 are SGHTA and FQGNSA. The CDR3 is 13 amino acids. The CDR3 coding sequence is TGTGCCAGCAGTCGACAGAACAATCAGCCCCAGCATTTT. Amino acids: CASSRQNNQPQHF.

The chain has TRBV7-3 and TRBJ2-1; TRBD1 is a possible D gene (6 bases). The V gene lost 0 bases and the J gene lost 5 bases, with 11 bases spanning the gap. The CDR3 is 15 residues long. Germline V gene lookup returns CDR1 SGHTA and CDR2 FQGTGA. This CDR3 reads CASSLTSGTHNEQFF. In nucleotides, the CDR3 is TGTGCCAGCAGCTTAACCAGTGGGACACACAATGAGCAGTTCTTC.

J is TRBJ2-1 and V is TRBV20-1, with D possibly matching TRBD1 (5 bases). V lost 3 bases and J lost 7, with 7 bases in between. The CDR3 totals 11 residues. The germline gives CDR1 DFQATT, CDR2 SNEGSKA (reference sequence). CDR3 coding DNA: TGCAGTGCTAGCAGGGCTAATGAGCAGTTCTTC. It encodes CSASRANEQFF.

This sequence joins TRBV6-6 and TRBJ2-5; a possible D gene is TRBD2 (5 bases). The CDR3 extends over 14 amino acids. CDR1 is MNHNY and CDR2 is SVGAGI in the germline V gene (reference sequence). The V gene lost 2 bases and the J gene lost 2 bases, with 9 bases spanning the gap. The CDR3 is CASSYEGWQETQYF. The DNA for the CDR3 is TGTGCCAGCAGTTACGAGGGTTGGCAAGAGACCCAGTACTTC.

The chain is built from TRBV11-3 and TRBJ2-2; D gene ambiguous. Per germline, CDR1 SGHNT and CDR2 YENEEA. The CDR3 is made up of 15 amino acids. The V gene lost 6 bases and the J gene lost 6 bases, with 17 bases spanning the gap. The CDR3 is CASRIEWSSPGELFF. The DNA for the CDR3 is TGTGCCAGCAGAATAGAGTGGAGCTCCCCCGGGGAGCTGTTTTTT.

In this sample, this clone turned up once. The chain links TRBV5-6 to TRBJ2-2; 9 bases match TRBD2. The trim removed 3 bases at V and 5 bases at J, leaving 14 bases unmatched. Germline V gene lookup returns CDR1 SGHDT and CDR2 YYEEEE. The CDR3 totals 18 residues. The CDR3 spells CASSSLGLAPTRTGELFF. The CDR3 coding sequence is TGTGCCAGCAGCTCCCTTGGACTAGCGCCAACGAGGACCGGGGAGCTGTTTTTT.

Notes on this clone: With a much larger clone just one base away, this may be a read error. The rearrangement links TRBV5-6 to TRBJ2-2; 9 bases map to TRBD1. The length of the CDR3 is 13 residues. The J segment lost 6 bases and the V segment lost 3 bases, leaving 0 bases of the junction unmatched. Germline V gene sequence: CDR1 SGHDT, CDR2 YYEEEE. The CDR3 here is CASSWTGAGELFF. The CDR3 DNA reads as TGTGCCAGCAGCTGGACAGGGGCCGGGGAGCTGTTTTTT.

The chain employs TRBV5-1 and TRBJ1-2; possible D gene TRBD1, 5 bases. The germline V and J ends were trimmed by 2 bases and 6 bases, with 17 bases remaining between them. The CDR3 loop spans 15 amino acids. CDR1 SGHRS and CDR2 YFSETQ come from the germline V gene. CDR3 protein: CASSLGGVKRDGYTF. In nucleotides, the CDR3 is TGCGCCAGCAGCTTAGGAGGGGTTAAACGGGATGGCTACACCTTC. Full variable domain (remainder filled in from reference TRBV5-1 and TRBJ1-2): KAGVTQTPRYLIKTRGQQVTLSCSPISGHRSVSWYQQTPGQGLQFLFEYFSETQRNKGNFPGRFSGRQFSNSRSEMNVSTLELGDSALYLCASSLGGVKRDGYTFGSGTRLTVV.

This rearrangement joins TRBV7-3 to TRBJ1-1; the match to TRBD1 covers 8 bases. The trim removed 2 bases at V and 4 bases at J, leaving 3 bases unmatched. CDR1 and CDR2 (germline): SGHTA, FQGTGA. This CDR3 comprises 14 residues. The CDR3 region has the DNA TGTGCCAGCAGCTTATTAGGACAGGGCACTGAAGCTTTCTTT. Protein: CASSLLGQGTEAFF.

The chain links TRBV28 to TRBJ1-2, with D possibly being TRBD1 (6 bases). CDR3 length: 13 residues. V was cut by 7 bases and J by 3 bases, with 12 bases left in between. CDR1 is MDHEN and CDR2 is SYDVKM in the germline V gene. CDR3 amino acids: CASTDSIDYGYTF. DNA for the CDR3: TGTGCCAGCACGGACAGCATCGACTATGGCTACACCTTC.

The chain joins TRBV4-1 to TRBJ1-2; 9 positions match TRBD1. There are 15 residues in the CDR3. CDR1 is MGHRA and CDR2 is YSYEKL in the germline V gene. V dropped 0 bases and J dropped 8; count of bases not matched to a gene: 7. The CDR3 reads CASSQDLGTGTGYTF. The CDR3 region has the DNA TGCGCCAGCAGCCAAGATCTGGGGACAGGGACCGGCTACACCTTC.

The chain joins TRBV30 to TRBJ1-1, with a possible D match to TRBD1 (6 bases). Trimming shortened V by 0 bases and J by 0 bases, and 14 bases separated the two germline ends. This CDR3 region has 16 residues. CDR1 and CDR2 (germline): GTSNPN, SVGIG (reference sequence). The CDR3 reads CAWSVLGQQMNTEAFF. As DNA, the CDR3 is TGTGCCTGGAGTGTACTAGGACAGCAGATGAACACTGAAGCTTTCTTT.

This chain connects TRBV4-2 to TRBJ2-2; the match to TRBD2 covers 15 bases. The CDR3 is made up of 16 amino acids. Looked up from germline, CDR1 is LGHNA and CDR2 is YNFKEQ. V lost 5 bases to trimming and J lost 7 bases; unmatched junction nucleotides: 5. The CDR3 region has the DNA TGTGCCAGCAGCGGACTAGCGGGAGGGGATGTCGGGGAGCTGTTTTTT. It encodes CASSGLAGGDVGELFF.

The chain joins TRBV6-6 to TRBJ1-5; no clear D. Trimming stripped 2 bases from V and 4 bases from J, with 6 bases between. The germline V gene encodes CDR1 MNHNY and CDR2 SVGAGI (reference sequence). The length of the CDR3 is 13 residues. This CDR3 is CASSYRGNQPQHF. The CDR3 nucleotides read TGTGCCAGCAGTTACCGAGGGAATCAGCCCCAGCATTTT.

This sequence joins TRBV13 and TRBJ2-5, with 12 bases fitting TRBD2. V lost 5 bases and J lost 3; bases outside the gene matches: 10. The CDR3 consists of 17 residues. The germline V gene encodes CDR1 PRHDT and CDR2 FYEKMQ (reference sequence). The CDR3: CASSPRWTSGEKETQYF. CDR3 sequence (DNA): TGTGCCAGCAGCCCCCGATGGACTAGCGGGGAAAAAGAGACCCAGTACTTC. The complete variable domain, with remaining parts taken from reference TRBV13 and TRBJ2-5, reads AAGVIQSPRHLIKEKRETATLKCYPIPRHDTVYWYQQGPGQDPQFLISFYEKMQSDKGSIPDRFSAQQFSDYHSELNMSSLELGDSALYFCASSPRWTSGEKETQYFGPGTRLLVL.

The gene calls are TRBV5-1 and TRBJ2-1, with 11 bases identical to TRBD1. CDR1 and CDR2 (germline): SGHRS, YFSETQ. J lost 2 bases, V lost 0 bases, and 1 base had no gene match. The CDR3 sequence is 16 residues long. The CDR3 reads CASSLGTGGAYNEQFF. DNA of the CDR3: TGCGCCAGCAGCTTGGGGACAGGGGGCGCCTACAATGAGCAGTTCTTC.

This chain joins TRBV19 and TRBJ2-1; a weak D match, TRBD2 (5 bases). CDR3 size: 15 residues. In germline, CDR1 is LNHDA, CDR2 SQIVND (reference sequence). V was cut by 3 bases and J by 3 bases, with 12 bases left in between. CDR3 region: CASSIGGGYYNEQFF. In DNA form, the CDR3 reads TGTGCCAGTAGTATTGGAGGAGGATACTACAATGAGCAGTTCTTC.

The genes are TRBV5-1 and TRBJ2-3; D is ambiguous. The CDR3 length is 12 residues. V lost 3 bases and J 0 bases, leaving 2 bases between the germline ends. Germline V lookup: CDR1 SGHRS, CDR2 YFSETQ. CDR3 region: CASSSSTDTQYF. CDR3 in DNA: TGCGCCAGCAGCTCTAGCACAGATACGCAGTATTTT.